This T cell receptor (beta chain) stems from a study of blood T cell repertoires in COVID-19. Study information: From the United States, Italy and Spain came samples of acute and convalescent COVID-19.

V gave up 0 bases and J gave up 5 bases, with 14 bases separating them. Germline CDR1 reads SGHRS; CDR2 reads YFSETQ. This CDR3 spans 15 amino acids. Original data processing: Cell counts per sample came from amplifying reference gene primers. Here immunoSEQ multiplex PCR was the method, and the copy in TCRdb shows in-frame clones only, minus some. D and trimming were read from the DNA, whereas the V and J calls and clone size are those reported in that table. The repertoire consists of some 62,000 clones, with 65% to 85% occurring once and the leading ten covering over 20%. The sequenced material came from peripheral blood. The sequence was obtained from a woman older than 75 with active or convalescent COVID-19. V is TRBV5-1 and J is TRBJ1-1; possible D gene TRBD1, 5 bases. CDR3 bases: TGCGCCAGCAGCTTGGGGGTCAGGGATGGGACTGAAGCTTTCTTT. Translating it yields CASSLGVRDGTEAFF.